This note documents a single T cell receptor (beta chain) sequence. These data originate in a study of technical replicates of blood from a handful of donors. Germline V gene data show CDR1 as MNHEY and CDR2 as SMNVEV (reference sequence). V gave up 8 bases and J gave up 5 bases, with 12 bases separating them. The CDR3 runs 13 residues. TCRdb's copy holds only in-frame clones and misses some; the assay was immunoSEQ multiplex PCR. The profile shows about 78,000 clones, 90% to 95% of them singletons. The sequence was collected from a human donor in good health. V is TRBV27 and J is TRBJ1-4; D ambiguous. The source material was T cells isolated from PBMCs. The chain's CDR3 is CASSLTGNEKLFF. The CDR3 DNA sequence: TGTGCCAGCTCTTTGACCGGGAATGAAAAACTGTTTTTT.